This TCR beta chain was identified during a study of shared clonotypes between healthy human individuals. The CDR3 spans 14 residues. The germline CDR1 and CDR2 sequences are SGHRS and YFSETQ. Between the trimmed V and J ends, which lost 6 bases and 5 bases, there was a span of 16 bases. Measured with immunoSEQ multiplex PCR; TCRdb has only the in-frame clones, and not every one. This repertoire shows 1,400,000 or so clones, around 98.5% found once; its top ten account for 0.36%. Division of CD4+ cells produced a CD45RA+ naive subset and a CD45RA-negative memory subset. The receptor comes from a man younger than 40 in good health. The material sequenced was naive CD4+ T cells sorted from blood. Documented subset: CD45RA+ positively selected. This chain joins TRBV5-1 and TRBJ2-3; D is perhaps TRBD2 (6 bases). CDR3 sequence (DNA): TGCGCCAGCACCCCAAACTCAGCGGGAGATACGCAGTATTTT. This codes for CASTPNSAGDTQYF.